This T cell receptor (beta chain) was sequenced for a study of blood T cell repertoires in COVID-19. Study overall: The analysed material was cDNA or gDNA that came from T cells, B-cell-depleted T cells, or PBMCs.

Per the authors' pipeline: Reference gene primer amplification in the assay estimated nucleated cell counts. Assay: immunoSEQ multiplex PCR; the TCRdb copy retains only in-frame clones and omits some. V and J calls and clone size follow that table, whereas D and trimming were derived from the DNA. The sample consists of 120,000 to 150,000 clones, around 81% of them appearing once. The CDR3 spans 13 residues. Germline V gene sequence: CDR1 ENHRY, CDR2 SYGVKD. V lost 3 bases and J lost 5, with 10 bases in between. Sequencing was done on a sample of peripheral blood. V gene TRBV10-3 combines with J gene TRBJ2-5; D gene uncertain. The receptor's source is a human donor in a cohort sampled during active COVID-19. CDR3: CAISDPSWETQYF. The CDR3 bases are TGTGCCATCAGTGACCCCAGTTGGGAGACCCAGTACTTC.